The next 17 T cell receptor beta chains were all read from a single sample in a study of blood T cell repertoires in COVID-19 (dated by TCRdb to 2020 to 2021). Library prep was done by the immunoSEQ multiplex PCR assay. TCRdb holds this immuneACCESS table with in-frame rearrangements only. Some clones are missing; in checked studies, unresolved V genes explain under half, and the rest has no known cause. The sample contains roughly 400,000 clones, around nine tenths of them found a single time. About 9.4% of the sample is held by the ten biggest clonotypes. The sequenced material came from PBMCs or T cells enriched from blood (not recorded which). These receptor sequences come from a woman aged 45-65 years who had recovered from COVID-19.

This clone appeared once. The V call is TRBV19, the J call TRBJ1-1; no definite D call. The CDR3 has 15 amino acids. CDR1 is LNHDA, CDR2 SQIVND, per germline (reference sequence). V was clipped by 6 bases and J by 1 base, with 15 bases between them. The CDR3 loop is CASSQPAAGNTEAFF. CDR3 nucleotide sequence: TGTGCCAGTAGCCAACCTGCTGCAGGGAACACTGAAGCTTTCTTT.

This clone was observed a few times. The chain employs TRBV3-1 (or the pseudogene TRBV3-2) and TRBJ2-7, with 8 bases fitting TRBD1. With 4 bases clipped from V and 7 bases from J, the junction kept 6 bases outside the gene matches. CDR1 is LGHDT and CDR2 is YNNKEL in the germline V gene (reference sequence). The CDR3 runs to 13 residues. CDR3 sequence (DNA): TGTGCCAGCAGCCCAGGACAGGGACGGGAGCAGTACTTC. It encodes CASSPGQGREQYF.

The chain links TRBV28 to TRBJ1-2; TRBD1 agrees at 9 bases. The germline gives CDR1 MDHEN, CDR2 SYDVKM. Trimming removed 3 bases from V and 8 bases from J; junction bases left unmatched: 13. CDR3 size: 16 residues. The CDR3 region is CASSFMSGQGLGGYTF. DNA of the CDR3: TGTGCCAGCAGTTTTATGTCGGGACAGGGTTTAGGCGGCTACACCTTC.

The chain uses TRBV28 and TRBJ1-4, with D unclear. The V gene's germline CDR1 is MDHEN and CDR2 SYDVKM. Trimming stripped 6 bases from V and 10 bases from J, with 21 bases between. The CDR3 spans 15 residues. CDR3 DNA sequence: TGTGCCAGCAGCTACCGGACGGGAATGACTGGAAAACTGTTTTTT. Translation gives CASSYRTGMTGKLFF. The variable domain in full, with the rest retrieved from reference TRBV28 and TRBJ1-4, is DVKVTQSSRYLVKRTGEKVFLECVQDMDHENMFWYRQDPGLGLRLIYFSYDVKMKEKGDIPEGYSVSREKKERFSLILESASTNQTSMYLCASSYRTGMTGKLFFGSGTQLSVL.

This chain connects TRBV13 to TRBJ2-5, with a weak D call TRBD1 (6 bases). The ends were cut back, 0 bases at V and 2 bases at J, with 16 bases in the middle. Germline V gene sequence: CDR1 PRHDT, CDR2 FYEKMQ (reference sequence). This CDR3 is built from 17 residues. CDR3 DNA sequence: TGTGCCAGCAGCTTAGGCCCGGCCCAGGGGTTACAAGAGACCCAGTACTTC. Its translation is CASSLGPAQGLQETQYF. The entire variable domain, with the rest obtained from reference TRBV13 and TRBJ2-5, is as follows: AAGVIQSPRHLIKEKRETATLKCYPIPRHDTVYWYQQGPGQDPQFLISFYEKMQSDKGSIPDRFSAQQFSDYHSELNMSSLELGDSALYFCASSLGPAQGLQETQYFGPGTRLLVL.

The chain has TRBV6-2 or TRBV6-3 and TRBJ2-1, with D maybe TRBD2 (6 bases). Germline values: CDR1 MNHEY, CDR2 SVGEGT. CDR3 size: 16 residues. The germline V and J ends were trimmed by 3 bases and 8 bases, with 20 bases remaining between them. This CDR3 reads CASSYWGAGGVDEQFF. The CDR3 nucleotides are TGTGCCAGCAGTTATTGGGGAGCCGGGGGTGTGGATGAGCAGTTCTTC.

The rearrangement joins TRBV27 to TRBJ1-1; D is undetermined. Trimming shortened V by 6 bases and J by 1 base, and 15 bases separated the two germline ends. CDR1 and CDR2 (germline): MNHEY, SMNVEV (reference sequence). This CDR3 is built from 15 residues. DNA of the CDR3: TGTGCCAGCAGGAGGGCCACGGCCTCGAACACTGAAGCTTTCTTT. Translating gives CASRRATASNTEAFF.

This clone was picked up one time. The chain couples TRBV4-1 to TRBJ2-7; a possible D gene is TRBD1 (6 bases). The length of the CDR3 is 16 residues. The germline V and J ends were trimmed by 0 bases and 2 bases, with 14 bases remaining between them. Germline V gene sequence: CDR1 MGHRA, CDR2 YSYEKL. The chain's CDR3 is CASSQEAQGAAYEQYF. The CDR3 nucleotides are TGCGCCAGCAGCCAAGAGGCACAGGGTGCGGCCTACGAGCAGTACTTC.

This sequence joins TRBV7-8 and TRBJ1-1; tentative D call: TRBD1 (5 bases). From germline, CDR1 is SGHVS and CDR2 FQNEAQ. The V end was cut by 5 bases, the J end by 9 bases, with 13 bases between. The CDR3 extends over 12 amino acids. CDR3 sequence (DNA): TGTGCCAGCAGCCTCCTGGACAAGAAAGCTTTCTTT. It is translated as CASSLLDKKAFF.

The chain joins TRBV11-2 to TRBJ2-5, with TRBD2 matching 8 bases. With 7 bases clipped from V and 3 bases from J, the junction kept 4 bases outside the gene matches. The CDR3 spans 13 residues. Germline CDR1 SGHAT, CDR2 FQNNGV. As DNA, the CDR3 is TGTGCCAGCACCACGGGGGGGGAAGAGACCCAGTACTTC. Amino acid sequence: CASTTGGEETQYF.

The rearrangement uses TRBV27 and TRBJ1-1; D gene uncertain. The CDR3 spans 14 residues. Per germline, CDR1 MNHEY and CDR2 SMNVEV (reference sequence). Trimming removed 0 bases from V and 5 bases from J, with 10 bases in between. The CDR3 coding sequence is TGTGCCAGCAGTTTATCGGAGGGCCGGACTGAAGCTTTCTTT. Amino acid sequence: CASSLSEGRTEAFF.

The CDR3 DNA sequence: TGTGCCAGCTCACCGCCCGGAGGGCCACCCCCGGCTTTCTTT. It encodes CASSPPGGPPPAFF. The chain is built from TRBV18 and TRBJ1-1; D not certain. CDR1 KGHSH and CDR2 LQKENI come from the germline V gene. The CDR3 has 14 amino acids. The V end was cut by 3 bases, the J end by 11 bases, with 19 bases between.

CDR3 DNA: TGTGCCAGTAGTGGGCTACATGCCTACAATGAGCAGTTCTTC. Translation: CASSGLHAYNEQFF. The rearrangement links TRBV19 to TRBJ2-1; D is ambiguous. The CDR3 extends over 14 amino acids. Trimming took off 5 bases at V and 2 bases at J, with 10 bases between the two ends. Germline assignment: CDR1 LNHDA and CDR2 SQIVND (reference sequence).

The V and J genes are TRBV7-9 and TRBJ2-1; 16 bases agree with TRBD2. Losses at the gene ends were 5 bases for V and 9 bases for J; bases not matched to a gene: 4. The CDR3 runs 15 residues. The germline CDR1 and CDR2 sequences are SEHNR and FQNEAQ (reference sequence). The CDR3 DNA sequence: TGTGCCAGCAGCGCGGGACTAGCGGGAGGGCCTGAGCAGTTCTTC. This gives the protein CASSAGLAGGPEQFF.

V gene TRBV21-1 combines with J gene TRBJ2-6; the D call in the table, TRBD2, was not verified against the DNA. TRBV21-1 has pseudogene status. The length of the CDR3 is 19 residues. The CDR3 region has the DNA TGTGCCAGCAGCAAATCCCATCCGGCGGGGGGCACTGGGGCCAACGTCCTGACTTTC. It codes for CASSKSHPAGGTGANVLTF.

V and J are TRBV30 and TRBJ1-4, with D possibly TRBD1 on 6 matching bases. Trimming shortened V by 1 base and J by 0 bases, and 12 bases separated the two germline ends. CDR1 and CDR2 from the germline V gene are GTSNPN and SVGIG (reference sequence). The CDR3 spans 16 residues. CDR3 sequence reads: CAWSGGQRATNEKLFF. As DNA, the CDR3 is TGTGCCTGGAGTGGCGGACAGCGTGCAACTAATGAAAAACTGTTTTTT.

The chain employs TRBV27 and TRBJ2-1, with 9 bases aligning to TRBD2. Looked up from germline, CDR1 is MNHEY and CDR2 is SMNVEV (reference sequence). V shed 5 bases, J shed 1 base, and the junction held 6 bases outside the gene matches. CDR3 size: 16 residues. The CDR3 protein is CASSLLAGDSYNEQFF. The CDR3 DNA reads TGTGCCAGCAGTCTATTAGCGGGGGATTCCTACAATGAGCAGTTCTTC.